This TCR beta chain is drawn from a study of beta chain features in type 1 diabetes. Regarding the study as a whole: Moderate but significant shortening of TCRB CDR3s was recorded in all four CD4+ subsets from Type 1 diabetes patients.

The authors reverse transcribed all of the isolated RNA, so sequencing captured expressed TCRB transcripts. Sequencing was performed with immunoSEQ multiplex PCR; in TCRdb, only in-frame clones are kept and a portion is missing. The sample contains roughly 150,000 clones, roughly 60% of which appear only once. This clone was counted once. Its antigen remains unknown. Per germline, CDR1 SGHRS and CDR2 YFSETQ. The CDR3 covers 13 residues. The ends were cut back, 0 bases at V and 6 bases at J, with 7 bases in the middle. The sequenced material came from naive CD4+ T cells from blood. This receptor was obtained from a man aged 30 to 39 with type 1 diabetes. V gene TRBV5-1 combines with J gene TRBJ2-1; perhaps TRBD1 as D (5 bases). The CDR3 nucleotides read TGCGCCAGCAGCTTGGGGCAGGGCAATGAGCAGTTCTTC. Encoded protein: CASSLGQGNEQFF.